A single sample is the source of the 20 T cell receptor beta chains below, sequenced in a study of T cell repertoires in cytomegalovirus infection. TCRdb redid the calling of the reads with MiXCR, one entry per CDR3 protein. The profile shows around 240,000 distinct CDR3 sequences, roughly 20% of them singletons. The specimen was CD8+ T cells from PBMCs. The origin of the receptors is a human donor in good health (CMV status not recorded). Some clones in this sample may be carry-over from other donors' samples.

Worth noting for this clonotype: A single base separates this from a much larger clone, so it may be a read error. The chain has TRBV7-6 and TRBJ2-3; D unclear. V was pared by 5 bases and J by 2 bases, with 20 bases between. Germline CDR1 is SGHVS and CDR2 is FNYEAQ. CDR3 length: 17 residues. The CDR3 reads CASSPGFVTRHTDTQYF. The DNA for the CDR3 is TGTGCCAGCAGCCCCGGATTCGTCACCAGGCACACAGATACGCAGTATTTT.

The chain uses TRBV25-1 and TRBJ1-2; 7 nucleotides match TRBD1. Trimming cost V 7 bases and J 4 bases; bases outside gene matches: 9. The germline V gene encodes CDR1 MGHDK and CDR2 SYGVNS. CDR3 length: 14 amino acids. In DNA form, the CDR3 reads TGTGCCAGCAAGCTAACAGGGGATGTCTATGGCTACACCTTC. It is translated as CASKLTGDVYGYTF.

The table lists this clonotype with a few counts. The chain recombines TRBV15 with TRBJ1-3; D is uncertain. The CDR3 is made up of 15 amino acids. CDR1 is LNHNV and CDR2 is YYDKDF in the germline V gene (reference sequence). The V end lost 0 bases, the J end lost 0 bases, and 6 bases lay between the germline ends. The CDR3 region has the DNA TGTGCCACCAGCAGAGAGAGGGACTCTGGAAACACCATATATTTT. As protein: CATSRERDSGNTIYF. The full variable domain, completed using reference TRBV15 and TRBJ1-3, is DAMVIQNPRYQVTQFGKPVTLSCSQTLNHNVMYWYQQKSSQAPKLLFHYYDKDFNNEADTPDNFQSRRPNTSFCFLDIRSPGLGDTAMYLCATSRERDSGNTIYFGEGSWLTVV.

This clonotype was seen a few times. DNA for the CDR3: TGTGCCAGCAGCCCAGCCAATCAGCCCCAGCATTTT. It encodes CASSPANQPQHF. The chain recombines TRBV12-3 or TRBV12-4 with TRBJ1-5; D gene ambiguous. V was trimmed by 6 bases and J by 3 bases, leaving 6 bases between them. The CDR3 length is 12 residues.

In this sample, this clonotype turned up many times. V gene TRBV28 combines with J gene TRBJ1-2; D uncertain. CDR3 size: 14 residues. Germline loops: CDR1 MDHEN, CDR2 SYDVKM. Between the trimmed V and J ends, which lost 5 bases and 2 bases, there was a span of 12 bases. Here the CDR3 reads CASSDYVGNYGYTF. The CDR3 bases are TGTGCCAGCAGTGACTACGTGGGCAACTATGGCTACACCTTC.

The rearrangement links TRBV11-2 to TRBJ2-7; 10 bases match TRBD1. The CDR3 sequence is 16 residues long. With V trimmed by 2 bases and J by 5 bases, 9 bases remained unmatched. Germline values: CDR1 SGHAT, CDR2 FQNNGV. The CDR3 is CASSLWGRQGADEQYF. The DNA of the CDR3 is TGTGCCAGCAGCTTATGGGGGAGACAGGGGGCTGACGAGCAGTACTTC. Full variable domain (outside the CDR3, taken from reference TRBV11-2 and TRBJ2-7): EAGVAQSPRYKIIEKRQSVAFWCNPISGHATLYWYQQILGQGPKLLIQFQNNGVVDDSQLPKDRFSAERLKGVDSTLKIQPAKLEDSAVYLCASSLWGRQGADEQYFGPGTRLTVT.

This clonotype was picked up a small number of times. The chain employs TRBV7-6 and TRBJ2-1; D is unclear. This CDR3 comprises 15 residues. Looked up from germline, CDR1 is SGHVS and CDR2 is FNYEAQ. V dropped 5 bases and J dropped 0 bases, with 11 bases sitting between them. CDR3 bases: TGTGCCAGCAGCCCCACCGATAGCTCCTACAATGAGCAGTTCTTC. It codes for CASSPTDSSYNEQFF.

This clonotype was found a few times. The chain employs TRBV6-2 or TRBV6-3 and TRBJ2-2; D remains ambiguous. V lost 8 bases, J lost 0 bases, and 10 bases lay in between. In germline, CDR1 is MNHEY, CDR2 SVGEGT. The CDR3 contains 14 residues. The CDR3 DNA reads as TGTGCCAGCCAGTTGTGGGCGAACACCGGGGAGCTGTTTTTT. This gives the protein CASQLWANTGELFF.

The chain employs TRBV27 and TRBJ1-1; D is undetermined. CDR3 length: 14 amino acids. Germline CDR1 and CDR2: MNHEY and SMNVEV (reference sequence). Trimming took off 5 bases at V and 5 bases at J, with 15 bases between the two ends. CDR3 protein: CASSATRERTEAFF. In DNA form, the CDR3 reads TGTGCCAGCAGTGCGACCCGGGAGAGGACTGAAGCTTTCTTT.

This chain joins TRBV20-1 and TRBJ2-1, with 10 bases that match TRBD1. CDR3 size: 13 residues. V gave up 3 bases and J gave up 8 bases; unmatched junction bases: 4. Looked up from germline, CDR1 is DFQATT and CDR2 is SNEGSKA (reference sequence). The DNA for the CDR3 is TGCAGTGCTAGGGACAGGGGGACGGATGAGCAGTTCTTC. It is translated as CSARDRGTDEQFF.

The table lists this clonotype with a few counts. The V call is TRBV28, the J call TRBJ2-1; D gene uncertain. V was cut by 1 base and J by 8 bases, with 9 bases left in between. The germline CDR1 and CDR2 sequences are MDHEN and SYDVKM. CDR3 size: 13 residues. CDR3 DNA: TGTGCCAGCAGTTTATTTACCTGGGATGAGCAGTTCTTC. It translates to CASSLFTWDEQFF.

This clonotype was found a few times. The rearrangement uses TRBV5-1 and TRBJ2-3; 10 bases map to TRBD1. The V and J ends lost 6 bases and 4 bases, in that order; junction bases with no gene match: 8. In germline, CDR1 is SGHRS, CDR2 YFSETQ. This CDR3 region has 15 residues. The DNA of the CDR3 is TGCGCCAGCAAGGTTGGGGACAGGGGTTCAGATACGCAGTATTTT. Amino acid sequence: CASKVGDRGSDTQYF.

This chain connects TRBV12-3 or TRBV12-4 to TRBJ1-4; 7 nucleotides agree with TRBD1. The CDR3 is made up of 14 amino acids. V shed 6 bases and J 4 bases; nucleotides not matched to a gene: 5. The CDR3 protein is CASSPGQINEKLFF. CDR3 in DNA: TGTGCCAGCAGCCCGGGACAGATTAATGAAAAACTGTTTTTT.

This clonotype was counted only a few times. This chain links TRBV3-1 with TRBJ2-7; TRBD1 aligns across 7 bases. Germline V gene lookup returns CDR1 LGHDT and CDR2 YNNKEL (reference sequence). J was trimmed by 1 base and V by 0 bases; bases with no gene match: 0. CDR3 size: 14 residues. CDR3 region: CASSQEDRSYEQYF. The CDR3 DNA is TGTGCCAGCAGCCAAGAGGACAGGTCCTACGAGCAGTACTTC.

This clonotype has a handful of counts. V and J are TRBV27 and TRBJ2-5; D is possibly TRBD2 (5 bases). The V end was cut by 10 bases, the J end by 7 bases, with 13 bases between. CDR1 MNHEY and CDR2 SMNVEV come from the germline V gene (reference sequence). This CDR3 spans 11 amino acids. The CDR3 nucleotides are TGTGCCACTGCGTGGGCGGGGACCCAGTACTTC. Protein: CATAWAGTQYF.

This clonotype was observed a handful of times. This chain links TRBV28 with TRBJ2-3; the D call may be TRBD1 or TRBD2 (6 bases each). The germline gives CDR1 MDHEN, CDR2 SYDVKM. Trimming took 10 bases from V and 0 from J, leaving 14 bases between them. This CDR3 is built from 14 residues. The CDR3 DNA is TGTGCCACCCGGTTGGGGGGCAGCACAGATACGCAGTATTTT. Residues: CATRLGGSTDTQYF.

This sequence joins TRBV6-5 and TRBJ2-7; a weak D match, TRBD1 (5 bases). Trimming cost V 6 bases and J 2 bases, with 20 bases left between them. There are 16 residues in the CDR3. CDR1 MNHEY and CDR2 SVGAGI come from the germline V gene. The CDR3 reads CASSPGAPSTPYEQYF. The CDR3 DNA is TGTGCCAGCAGCCCTGGGGCACCGAGTACCCCCTACGAGCAGTACTTC.

CDR3 amino acids: CASSLWAGGQVWEAFF. DNA for the CDR3: TGTGCCAGCAGTTTATGGGCAGGGGGCCAAGTGTGGGAAGCTTTCTTT. The chain recombines TRBV28 with TRBJ1-1; 8 nucleotides align to TRBD1. With 0 bases clipped from V and 8 bases from J, the junction kept 11 bases outside the gene matches. The CDR3 sequence is 16 residues long. Per germline, CDR1 MDHEN and CDR2 SYDVKM.

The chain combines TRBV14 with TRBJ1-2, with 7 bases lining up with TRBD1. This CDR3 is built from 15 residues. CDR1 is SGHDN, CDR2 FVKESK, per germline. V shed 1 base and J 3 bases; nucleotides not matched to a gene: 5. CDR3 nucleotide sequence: TGTGCCAGCAGCCAAGGAGGGACAGATTACTATGGCTACACCTTC. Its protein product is CASSQGGTDYYGYTF. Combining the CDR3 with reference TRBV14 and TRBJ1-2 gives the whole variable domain EAGVTQFPSHSVIEKGQTVTLRCDPISGHDNLYWYRRVMGKEIKFLLHFVKESKQDESGMPNNRFLAERTGGTYSTLKVQPAELEDSGVYFCASSQGGTDYYGYTFGSGTRLTVV.

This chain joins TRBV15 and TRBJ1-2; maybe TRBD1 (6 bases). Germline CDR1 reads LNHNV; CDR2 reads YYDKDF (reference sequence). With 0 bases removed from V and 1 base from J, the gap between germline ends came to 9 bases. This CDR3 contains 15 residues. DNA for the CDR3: TGTGCCACCAGCAGAGATGTGGACAGTAACTATGGCTACACCTTC. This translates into CATSRDVDSNYGYTF. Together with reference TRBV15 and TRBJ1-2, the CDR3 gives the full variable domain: DAMVIQNPRYQVTQFGKPVTLSCSQTLNHNVMYWYQQKSSQAPKLLFHYYDKDFNNEADTPDNFQSRRPNTSFCFLDIRSPGLGDTAMYLCATSRDVDSNYGYTFGSGTRLTVV.